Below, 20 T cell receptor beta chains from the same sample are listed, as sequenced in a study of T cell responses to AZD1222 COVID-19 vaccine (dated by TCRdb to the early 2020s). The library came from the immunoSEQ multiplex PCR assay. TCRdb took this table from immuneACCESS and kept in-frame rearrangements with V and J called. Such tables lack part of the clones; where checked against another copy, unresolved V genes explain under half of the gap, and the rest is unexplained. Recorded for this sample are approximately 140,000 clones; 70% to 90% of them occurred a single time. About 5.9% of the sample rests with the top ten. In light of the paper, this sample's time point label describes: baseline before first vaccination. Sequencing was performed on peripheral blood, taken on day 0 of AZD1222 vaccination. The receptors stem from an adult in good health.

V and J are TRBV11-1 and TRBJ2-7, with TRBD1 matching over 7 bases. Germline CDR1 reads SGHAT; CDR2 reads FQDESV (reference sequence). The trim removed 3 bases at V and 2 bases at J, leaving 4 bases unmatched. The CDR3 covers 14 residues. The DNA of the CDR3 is TGTGCCAGCAGCTTGGCAGGGGGTACCTACGAGCAGTACTTC. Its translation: CASSLAGGTYEQYF.

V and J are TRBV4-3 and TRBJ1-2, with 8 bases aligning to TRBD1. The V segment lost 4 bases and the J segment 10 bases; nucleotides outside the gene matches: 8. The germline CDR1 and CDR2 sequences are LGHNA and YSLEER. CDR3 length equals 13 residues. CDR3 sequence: CASSPRQGRDYTF. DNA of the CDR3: TGCGCCAGCAGCCCGCGACAGGGGCGAGACTACACCTTC.

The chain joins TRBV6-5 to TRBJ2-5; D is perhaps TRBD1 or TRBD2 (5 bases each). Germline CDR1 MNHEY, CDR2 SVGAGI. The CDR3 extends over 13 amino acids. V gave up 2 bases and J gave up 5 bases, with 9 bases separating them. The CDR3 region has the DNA TGTGCCAGCAGTTACGGGGGTGCTGAGACCCAGTACTTC. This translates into CASSYGGAETQYF.

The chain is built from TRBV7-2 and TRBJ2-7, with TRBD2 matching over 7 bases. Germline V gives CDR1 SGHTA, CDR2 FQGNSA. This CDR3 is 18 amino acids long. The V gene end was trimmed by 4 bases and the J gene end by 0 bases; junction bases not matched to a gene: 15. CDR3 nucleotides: TGTGCCAGCAGCTCTGTTCCCTCCGAAGCGGGGAGCTCCTACGAGCAGTACTTC. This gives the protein CASSSVPSEAGSSYEQYF.

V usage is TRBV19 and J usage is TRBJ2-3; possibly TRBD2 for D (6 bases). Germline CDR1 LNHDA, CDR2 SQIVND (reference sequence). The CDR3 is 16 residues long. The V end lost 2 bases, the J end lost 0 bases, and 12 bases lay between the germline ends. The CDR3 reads CASSIRERASTDTQYF. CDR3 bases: TGTGCCAGTAGTATACGTGAGCGGGCTAGCACAGATACGCAGTATTTT.

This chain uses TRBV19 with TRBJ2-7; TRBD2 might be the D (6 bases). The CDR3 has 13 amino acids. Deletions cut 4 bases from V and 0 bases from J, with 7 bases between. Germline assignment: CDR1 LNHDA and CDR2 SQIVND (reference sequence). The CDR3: CASSSGISYEQYF. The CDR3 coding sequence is TGTGCCAGTAGTAGCGGGATCTCCTACGAGCAGTACTTC.

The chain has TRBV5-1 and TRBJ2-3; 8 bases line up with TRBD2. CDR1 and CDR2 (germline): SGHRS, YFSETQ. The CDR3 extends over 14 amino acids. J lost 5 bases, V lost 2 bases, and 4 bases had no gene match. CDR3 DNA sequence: TGCGCCAGCAGCTTAGCGGGAGTCGTAGATACGCAGTATTTT. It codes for CASSLAGVVDTQYF.

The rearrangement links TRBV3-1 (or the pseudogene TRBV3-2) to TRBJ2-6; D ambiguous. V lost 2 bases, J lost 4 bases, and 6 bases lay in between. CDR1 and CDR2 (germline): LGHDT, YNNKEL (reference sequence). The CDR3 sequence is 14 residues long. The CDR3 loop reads CASSQPAGANVLTF. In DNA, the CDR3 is TGTGCCAGCAGCCAACCGGCCGGGGCCAACGTCCTGACTTTC.

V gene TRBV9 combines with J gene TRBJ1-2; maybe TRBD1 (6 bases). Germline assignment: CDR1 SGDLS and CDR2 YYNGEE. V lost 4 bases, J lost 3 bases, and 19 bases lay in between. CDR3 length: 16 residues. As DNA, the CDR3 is TGTGCCAGCAGCCCTCCCTTGGGGGGCGCTGACTATGGCTACACCTTC. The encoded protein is CASSPPLGGADYGYTF.

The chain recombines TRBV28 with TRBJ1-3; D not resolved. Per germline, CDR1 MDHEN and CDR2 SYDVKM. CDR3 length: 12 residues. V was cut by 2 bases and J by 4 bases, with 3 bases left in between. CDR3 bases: TGTGCCAGCAGTTTAGGGGGAAACACCATATATTTT. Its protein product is CASSLGGNTIYF.

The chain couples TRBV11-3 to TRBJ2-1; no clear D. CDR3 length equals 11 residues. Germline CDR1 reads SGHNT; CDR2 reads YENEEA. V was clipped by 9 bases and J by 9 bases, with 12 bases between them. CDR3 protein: CASQVGGEQFF. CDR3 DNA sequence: TGTGCCAGTCAAGTGGGCGGTGAGCAGTTCTTC.

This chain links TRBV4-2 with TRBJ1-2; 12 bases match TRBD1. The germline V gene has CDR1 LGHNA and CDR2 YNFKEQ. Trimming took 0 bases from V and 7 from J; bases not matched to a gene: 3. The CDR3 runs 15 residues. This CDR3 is CASSQEGQGAGGYTF. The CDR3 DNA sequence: TGTGCCAGCAGCCAAGAGGGACAGGGGGCGGGTGGCTACACCTTC.

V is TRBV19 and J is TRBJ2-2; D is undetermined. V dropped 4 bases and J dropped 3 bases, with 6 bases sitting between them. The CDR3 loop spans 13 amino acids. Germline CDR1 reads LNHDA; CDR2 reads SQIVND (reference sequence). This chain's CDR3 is CASSTRYTGELFF. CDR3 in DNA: TGTGCCAGTAGTACTCGATACACCGGGGAGCTGTTTTTT.

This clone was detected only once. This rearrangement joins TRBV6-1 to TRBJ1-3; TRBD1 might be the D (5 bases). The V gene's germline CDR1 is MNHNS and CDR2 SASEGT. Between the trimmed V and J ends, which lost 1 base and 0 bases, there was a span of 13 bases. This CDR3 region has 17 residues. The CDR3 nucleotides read TGTGCCAGCAGTGAAGGGGGGACGTCTCGCTCTGGAAACACCATATATTTT. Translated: CASSEGGTSRSGNTIYF.

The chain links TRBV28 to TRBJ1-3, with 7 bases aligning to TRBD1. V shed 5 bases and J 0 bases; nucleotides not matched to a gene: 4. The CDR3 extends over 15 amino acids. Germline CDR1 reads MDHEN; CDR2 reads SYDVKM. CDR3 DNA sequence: TGTGCCAGCAGTCGAGGGACAGCCTCTGGAAACACCATATATTTT. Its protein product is CASSRGTASGNTIYF.

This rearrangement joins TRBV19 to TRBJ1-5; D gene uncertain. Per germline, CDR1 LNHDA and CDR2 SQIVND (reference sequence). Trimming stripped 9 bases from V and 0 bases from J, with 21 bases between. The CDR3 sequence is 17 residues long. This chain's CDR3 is CASLHSSHSYSNQPQHF. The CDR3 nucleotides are TGTGCCAGCCTTCACAGTTCCCACAGTTATAGCAATCAGCCCCAGCATTTT.

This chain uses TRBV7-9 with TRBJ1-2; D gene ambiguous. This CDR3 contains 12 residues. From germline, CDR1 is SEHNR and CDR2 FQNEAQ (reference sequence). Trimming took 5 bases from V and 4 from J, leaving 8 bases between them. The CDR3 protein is CASSPQSYGYTF. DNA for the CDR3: TGTGCCAGCAGCCCCCAGAGCTATGGCTACACCTTC.

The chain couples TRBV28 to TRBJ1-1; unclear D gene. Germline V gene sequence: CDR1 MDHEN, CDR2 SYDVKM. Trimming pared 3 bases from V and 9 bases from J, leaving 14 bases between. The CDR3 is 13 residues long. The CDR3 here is CASSLTSPPQAFF. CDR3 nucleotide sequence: TGTGCCAGCAGTTTGACATCGCCACCCCAAGCTTTCTTT. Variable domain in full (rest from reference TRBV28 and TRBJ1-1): DVKVTQSSRYLVKRTGEKVFLECVQDMDHENMFWYRQDPGLGLRLIYFSYDVKMKEKGDIPEGYSVSREKKERFSLILESASTNQTSMYLCASSLTSPPQAFFGQGTRLTVV.

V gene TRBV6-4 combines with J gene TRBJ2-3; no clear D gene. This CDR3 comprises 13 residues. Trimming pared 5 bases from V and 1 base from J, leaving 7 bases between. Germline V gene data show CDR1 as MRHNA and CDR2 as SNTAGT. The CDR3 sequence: CASSSSGTDTQYF. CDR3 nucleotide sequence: TGTGCCAGCAGTTCGTCTGGCACAGATACGCAGTATTTT.

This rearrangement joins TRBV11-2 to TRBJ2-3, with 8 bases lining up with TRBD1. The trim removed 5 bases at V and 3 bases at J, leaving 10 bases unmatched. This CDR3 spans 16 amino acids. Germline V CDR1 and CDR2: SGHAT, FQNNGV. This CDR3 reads CASSSFRGRGTDTQYF. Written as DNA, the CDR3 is TGTGCCAGCAGCAGTTTCAGGGGGCGAGGGACAGATACGCAGTATTTT.